The present entry profiles one T cell receptor beta chain with its context. The trim removed 4 bases at V and 5 bases at J, leaving 7 bases unmatched. This CDR3 is built from 15 residues. Germline V gives CDR1 SGHRS, CDR2 YFSETQ. The data stem from a study of OX40 agonist ivuxolimab in advanced cancers. For the study at large: Eligibility rules accepted prior anti-PD-1, anti-PD-L1 or anti-CTLA-4 therapy, and 40% had some.

Repertoires were generated with immunoSEQ multiplex PCR, while TCRdb's copy carries only in-frame clones and drops some. The data show 35,000 to 45,000 clones, 74% seen once. The TCR sequence derives from an adult with an advanced solid tumor such as melanoma, head and neck, liver or kidney cancer. The gene calls are TRBV5-1 and TRBJ2-5, with 11 bases matching TRBD2. Sequencing used CD4+ or CD8+ T cells sorted from blood, obtained in a trial of the OX40 agonist ivuxolimab. The DNA for the CDR3 is TGCGCCAGCAGCCTCCTAGCGGGGGGTCAGGAGACCCAGTACTTC. This encodes CASSLLAGGQETQYF.